This entry concerns a single TCR beta chain. Antigen: not known. CDR1 is SGHVS and CDR2 is FNYEAQ in the germline V gene. The CDR3 totals 14 residues. The V end was cut by 2 bases, the J end by 0 bases, with 5 bases between. Assay used: immunoSEQ multiplex PCR; TCRdb lists only in-frame clones, some missing. The sample yields more than 150,000 clones, more than 75% seen once. This entry is derived from a study of T cell responses to AZD1222 COVID-19 vaccine. Points from the study as a whole: Dominant CD4 TCR responses targeted spike regions 160-218 and 743-854. An increase in Spike-specific TCR breadth and depth was observed after two AZD1222 doses.

The V and J genes are TRBV7-6 and TRBJ2-1, with D hard to call. The receptor comes from an adult in good health. The starting material was peripheral blood, obtained on day 0 of AZD1222 vaccination. The CDR3 bases are TGTGCCAGCAGCTTACAAAACTCCTACAATGAGCAGTTCTTC. Its translation: CASSLQNSYNEQFF.